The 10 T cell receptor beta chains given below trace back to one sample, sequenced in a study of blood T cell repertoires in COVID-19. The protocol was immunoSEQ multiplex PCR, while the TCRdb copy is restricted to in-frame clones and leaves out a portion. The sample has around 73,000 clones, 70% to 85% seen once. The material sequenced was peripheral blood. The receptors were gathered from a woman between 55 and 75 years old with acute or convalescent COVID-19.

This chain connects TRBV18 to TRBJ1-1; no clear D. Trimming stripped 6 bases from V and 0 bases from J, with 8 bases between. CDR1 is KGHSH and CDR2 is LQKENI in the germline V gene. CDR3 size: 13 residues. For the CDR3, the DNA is TGTGCCAGCTCGCCCGGGGTGAACACTGAAGCTTTCTTT. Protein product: CASSPGVNTEAFF.

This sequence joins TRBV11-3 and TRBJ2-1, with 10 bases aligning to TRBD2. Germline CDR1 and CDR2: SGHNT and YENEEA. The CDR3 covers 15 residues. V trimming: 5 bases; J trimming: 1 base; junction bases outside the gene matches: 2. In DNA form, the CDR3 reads TGTGCCAGCAGCCGGACTAGCGGATCCTACAATGAGCAGTTCTTC. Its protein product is CASSRTSGSYNEQFF. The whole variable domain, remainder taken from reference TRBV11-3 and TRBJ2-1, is EAGVVQSPRYKIIEKKQPVAFWCNPISGHNTLYWYLQNLGQGPELLIRYENEEAVDDSQLPKDRFSAERLKGVDSTLKIQPAELGDSAVYLCASSRTSGSYNEQFFGPGTRLTVL.

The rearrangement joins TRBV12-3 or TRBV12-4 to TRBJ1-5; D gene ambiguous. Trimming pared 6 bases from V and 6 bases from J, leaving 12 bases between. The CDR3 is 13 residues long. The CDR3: CASRFTPSQPQHF. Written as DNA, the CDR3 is TGTGCCAGCAGATTTACGCCGAGTCAGCCCCAGCATTTT.

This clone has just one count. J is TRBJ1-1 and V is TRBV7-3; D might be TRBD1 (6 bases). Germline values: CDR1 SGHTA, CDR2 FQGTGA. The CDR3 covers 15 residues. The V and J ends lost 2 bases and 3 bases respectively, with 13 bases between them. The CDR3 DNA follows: TGTGCCAGCAGCTTATGGGGAGGGGGAGACACTGAAGCTTTCTTT. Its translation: CASSLWGGGDTEAFF.

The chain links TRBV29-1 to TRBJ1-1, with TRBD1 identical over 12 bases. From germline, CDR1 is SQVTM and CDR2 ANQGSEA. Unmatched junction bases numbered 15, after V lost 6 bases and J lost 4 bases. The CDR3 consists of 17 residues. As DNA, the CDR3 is TGCAGCGTGAGGGGGACAGGGGGCGCACAGGCGCGCACTGAAGCTTTCTTT. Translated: CSVRGTGGAQARTEAFF.

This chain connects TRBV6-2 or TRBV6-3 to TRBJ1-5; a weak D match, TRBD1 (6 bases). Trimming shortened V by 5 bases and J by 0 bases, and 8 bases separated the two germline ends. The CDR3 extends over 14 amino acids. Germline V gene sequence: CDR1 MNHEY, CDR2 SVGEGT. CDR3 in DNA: TGTGCCAGCAGTAACAGGGATAGCAATCAGCCCCAGCATTTT. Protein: CASSNRDSNQPQHF.

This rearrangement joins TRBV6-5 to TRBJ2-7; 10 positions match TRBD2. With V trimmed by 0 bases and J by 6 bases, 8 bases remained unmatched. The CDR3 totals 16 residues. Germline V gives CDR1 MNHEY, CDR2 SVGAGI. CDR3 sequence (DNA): TGTGCCAGCAGTTACTCCCCTAGCGGGAGAACGTCCGAGCAGTACTTC. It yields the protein CASSYSPSGRTSEQYF.

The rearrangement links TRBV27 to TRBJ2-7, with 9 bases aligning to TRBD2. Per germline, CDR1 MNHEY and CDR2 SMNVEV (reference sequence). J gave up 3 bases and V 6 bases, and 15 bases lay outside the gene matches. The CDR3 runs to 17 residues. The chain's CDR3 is CASSFRLAGPGVYEQYF. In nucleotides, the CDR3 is TGTGCCAGCAGCTTCCGGCTAGCGGGGCCCGGCGTCTACGAGCAGTACTTC.

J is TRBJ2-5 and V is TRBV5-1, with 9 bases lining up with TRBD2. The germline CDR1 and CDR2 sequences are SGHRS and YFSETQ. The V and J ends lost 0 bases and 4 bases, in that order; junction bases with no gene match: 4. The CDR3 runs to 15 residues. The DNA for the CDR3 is TGCGCCAGCAGCTTGGCGGATAGCGGGAGAGAGACCCAGTACTTC. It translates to CASSLADSGRETQYF.

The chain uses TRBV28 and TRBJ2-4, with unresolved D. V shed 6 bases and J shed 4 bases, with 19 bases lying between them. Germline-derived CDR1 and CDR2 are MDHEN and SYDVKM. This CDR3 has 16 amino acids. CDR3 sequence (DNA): TGTGCCAGCAGCCGACGGCCGGTATCGACAAAAAACATTCAGTACTTC. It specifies CASSRRPVSTKNIQYF.